This entry is about one T cell receptor beta chain. Its matching antigen is unknown. Between the trimmed V and J ends, which lost 3 bases and 0 bases, there was a span of 2 bases. The germline gives CDR1 ENHRY, CDR2 SYGVKD. There are 13 residues in the CDR3. Those who donated, Caucasian adults without exception, all lived in Nashville, Tennessee. The data belong to a study of shared clonotypes between healthy human individuals. Study-level results: Generation probabilities of non-shared clonotypes were lower (relative to those shared by all four donors).

As originally analysed: ImmunoSEQ output held junction-only sequences without quality scores, so filtering differed. Method: immunoSEQ multiplex PCR; TCRdb's copy keeps in-frame clones and lacks some. The DNA was the basis for D and trimming; V, J and clone size are from that table. In the table there are millions of clones, around nine tenths of which are singletons. The TCR was taken from a man in his late teens or twenties in good health. The specimen was naive CD4+ T cells sorted from blood. Subset meaning: CD45RA+ positively selected. The chain uses TRBV10-3 and TRBJ2-2; no clear D. The CDR3 region is CAISDTNTGELFF. The CDR3 DNA reads as TGTGCCATCAGTGACACGAACACCGGGGAGCTGTTTTTT.